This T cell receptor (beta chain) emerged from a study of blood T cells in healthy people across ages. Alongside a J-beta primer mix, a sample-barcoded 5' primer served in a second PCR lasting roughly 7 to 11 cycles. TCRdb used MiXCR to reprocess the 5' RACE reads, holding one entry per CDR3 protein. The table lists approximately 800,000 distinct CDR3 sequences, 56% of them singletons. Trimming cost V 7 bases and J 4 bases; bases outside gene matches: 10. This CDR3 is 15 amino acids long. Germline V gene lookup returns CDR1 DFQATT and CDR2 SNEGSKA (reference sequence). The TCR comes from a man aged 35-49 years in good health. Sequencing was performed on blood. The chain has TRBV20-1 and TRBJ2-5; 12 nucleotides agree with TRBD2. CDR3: CSVPASGRARETQYF. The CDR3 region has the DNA TGCAGTGTACCCGCTAGCGGGAGGGCCCGAGAGACCCAGTACTTC.